A selection of T cell receptor beta chains follows, all from one sample in a study of T cells after yellow fever vaccination. TCRdb passed the 5' RACE reads through MiXCR, listing each CDR3 protein once. Among 100,000 to 150,000 distinct CDR3 sequences listed, under 8.5% were seen once. The material was CD4+ T cells sorted from PBMCs, obtained 9 to 11 days after the first yellow fever vaccination. The receptors stem from a man aged 18 to 30 who received the YFV17D yellow fever vaccine. Each CDR3 is given with its conserved first and last residue. The order of the fields is clone size, V gene, D gene, J gene, CDR3 protein, CDR3 DNA. The D gene is left open where the match is weak. Not every row has a clone size; where given, it reads once, few, many or a size class.

clone_size: many; v_call: TRBV4-1; d_call: -; j_call: TRBJ2-6; cdr3_aa: CASSQVLGGPGANVLTF; cdr3_nt: TGCGCCAGCAGCCAAGTCCTTGGGGGCCCTGGGGCCAACGTCCTGACTTTC
clone_size: -; v_call: TRBV5-4; d_call: -; j_call: TRBJ1-2; cdr3_aa: CASGLLGLYGYTF; cdr3_nt: TGTGCCAGCGGCCTACTCGGGCTCTATGGCTACACCTTC
clone_size: many; v_call: TRBV20-1; d_call: -; j_call: TRBJ1-2; cdr3_aa: CSASLTAFYGYTF; cdr3_nt: TGCAGTGCTAGTTTGACAGCTTTTTATGGCTACACCTTC
clone_size: many; v_call: TRBV12-3/TRBV12-4; d_call: -; j_call: TRBJ1-5; cdr3_aa: CASSRDHSNQPQHF; cdr3_nt: TGTGCCAGCAGTCGGGACCATAGCAATCAGCCCCAGCATTTT
clone_size: many; v_call: TRBV5-4; d_call: -; j_call: TRBJ1-5; cdr3_aa: CASSLGGGNQPQHF; cdr3_nt: TGTGCCAGCAGCTTGGGAGGAGGAAATCAGCCCCAGCATTTT
clone_size: -; v_call: TRBV6-2/TRBV6-3; d_call: TRBD1; j_call: TRBJ2-2; cdr3_aa: CASSHDRGRTGELFF; cdr3_nt: TGTGCCAGCAGCCACGACAGGGGGCGAACCGGGGAGCTGTTTTTT
clone_size: many; v_call: TRBV5-1; d_call: -; j_call: TRBJ1-2; cdr3_aa: CASSRGEDGYTF; cdr3_nt: TGCGCCAGCAGCCGAGGTGAGGATGGCTACACCTTC
clone_size: -; v_call: TRBV7-9; d_call: TRBD1; j_call: TRBJ1-4; cdr3_aa: CASSFGQGRGSNEKLFF; cdr3_nt: TGTGCCAGCAGCTTCGGACAGGGGCGAGGGTCTAATGAAAAACTGTTTTTT
clone_size: many; v_call: TRBV18; d_call: -; j_call: TRBJ1-1; cdr3_aa: CASSDQANTEAFF; cdr3_nt: TGTGCCAGCTCAGACCAGGCGAACACTGAAGCTTTCTTT
clone_size: many; v_call: TRBV12-3/TRBV12-4; d_call: -; j_call: TRBJ1-3; cdr3_aa: CASSRGSPGNTIYF; cdr3_nt: TGTGCCAGCAGTCGGGGATCGCCGGGAAACACCATATATTTT